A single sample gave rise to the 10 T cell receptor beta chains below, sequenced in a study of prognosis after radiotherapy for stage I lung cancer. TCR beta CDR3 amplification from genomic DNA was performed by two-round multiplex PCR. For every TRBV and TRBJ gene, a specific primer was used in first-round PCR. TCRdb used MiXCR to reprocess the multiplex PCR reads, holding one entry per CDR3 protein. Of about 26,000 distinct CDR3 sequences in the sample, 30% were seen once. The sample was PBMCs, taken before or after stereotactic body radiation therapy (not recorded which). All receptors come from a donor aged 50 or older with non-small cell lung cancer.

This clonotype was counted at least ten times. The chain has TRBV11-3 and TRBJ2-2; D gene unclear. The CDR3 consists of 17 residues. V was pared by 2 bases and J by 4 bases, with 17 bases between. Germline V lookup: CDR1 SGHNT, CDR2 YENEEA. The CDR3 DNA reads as TGTGCCAGCAGCTTAAAAGAGCTAGGATATCGCACCGGGGAGCTGTTTTTT. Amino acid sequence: CASSLKELGYRTGELFF.

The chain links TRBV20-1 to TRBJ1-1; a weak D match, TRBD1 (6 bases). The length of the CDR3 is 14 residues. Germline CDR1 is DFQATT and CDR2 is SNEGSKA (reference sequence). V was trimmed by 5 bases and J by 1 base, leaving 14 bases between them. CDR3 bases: TGCAGTGCTCACCGGGACACGGGGAACACTGAAGCTTTCTTT. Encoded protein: CSAHRDTGNTEAFF.

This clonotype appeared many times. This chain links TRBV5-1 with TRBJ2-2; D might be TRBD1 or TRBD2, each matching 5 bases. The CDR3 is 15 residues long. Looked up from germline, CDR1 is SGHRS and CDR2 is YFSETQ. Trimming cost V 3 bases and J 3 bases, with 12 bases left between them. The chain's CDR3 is CASSSWQGDTGELFF. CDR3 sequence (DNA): TGCGCCAGCAGCTCATGGCAGGGAGACACCGGGGAGCTGTTTTTT.

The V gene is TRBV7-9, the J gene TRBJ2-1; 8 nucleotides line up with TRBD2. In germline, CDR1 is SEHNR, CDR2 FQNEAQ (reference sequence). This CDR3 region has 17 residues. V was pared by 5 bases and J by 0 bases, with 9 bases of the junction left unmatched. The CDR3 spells CASSTTSGRSSYNEQFF. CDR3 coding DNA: TGTGCCAGCAGCACCACTAGCGGAAGGAGCTCCTACAATGAGCAGTTCTTC.

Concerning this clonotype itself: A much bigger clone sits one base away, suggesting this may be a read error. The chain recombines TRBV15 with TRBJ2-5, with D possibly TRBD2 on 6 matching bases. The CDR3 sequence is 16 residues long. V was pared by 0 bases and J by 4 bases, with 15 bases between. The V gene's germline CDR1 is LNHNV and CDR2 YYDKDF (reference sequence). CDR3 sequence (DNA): TGTGCCACCAGCAGAGATGCGGGGCGGCGGCGAGAGACCCAGTACTTC. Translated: CATSRDAGRRRETQYF.

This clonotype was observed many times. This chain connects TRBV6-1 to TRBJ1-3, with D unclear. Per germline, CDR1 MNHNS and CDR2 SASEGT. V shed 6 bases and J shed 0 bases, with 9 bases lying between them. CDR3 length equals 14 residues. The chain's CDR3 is CASSSQNSGNTIYF. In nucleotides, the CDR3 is TGTGCCAGCAGCTCTCAGAACTCTGGAAACACCATATATTTT.

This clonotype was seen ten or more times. In nucleotides, the CDR3 is TGTGCCAGCAGCAGGGACCTCCACACAGATACGCAGTATTTT. It specifies CASSRDLHTDTQYF. This sequence joins TRBV7-6 and TRBJ2-3; D is tentatively TRBD1 or TRBD2 (5 bases each). The ends were cut back, 5 bases at V and 2 bases at J, with 11 bases in the middle. The CDR3 loop spans 14 amino acids. Germline-derived CDR1 and CDR2 are SGHVS and FNYEAQ.

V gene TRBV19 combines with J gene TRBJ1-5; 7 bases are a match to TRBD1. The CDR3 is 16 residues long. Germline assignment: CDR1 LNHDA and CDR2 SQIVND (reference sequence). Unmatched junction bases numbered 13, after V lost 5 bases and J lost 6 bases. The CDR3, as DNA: TGTGCCAGTAGTCCGATACGACAGGGAAGGGGTCAGCCCCAGCATTTT. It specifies CASSPIRQGRGQPQHF.

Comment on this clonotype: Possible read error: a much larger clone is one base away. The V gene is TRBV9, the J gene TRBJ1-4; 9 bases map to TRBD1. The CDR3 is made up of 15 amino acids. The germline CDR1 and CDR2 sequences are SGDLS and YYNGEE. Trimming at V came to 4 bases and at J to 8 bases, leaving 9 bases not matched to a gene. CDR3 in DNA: TGTGCCAGCAGCCTTAGGGGACAGGGTGTAGAAAAACTGTTTTTT. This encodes CASSLRGQGVEKLFF. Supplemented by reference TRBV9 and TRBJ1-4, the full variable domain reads DSGVTQTPKHLITATGQRVTLRCSPRSGDLSVYWYQQSLDQGLQFLIQYYNGEERAKGNILERFSAQQFPDLHSELNLSSLELGDSALYFCASSLRGQGVEKLFFGSGTQLSVL.

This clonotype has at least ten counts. CDR3 protein: CAISESETSVSYEQYF. The CDR3 nucleotides read TGTGCCATCAGTGAGTCGGAGACTAGCGTATCCTACGAGCAGTACTTC. The chain employs TRBV10-3 and TRBJ2-7; 8 bases fit TRBD2. V was clipped by 0 bases and J by 1 base; unmatched bases: 5. Looked up from germline, CDR1 is ENHRY and CDR2 is SYGVKD. CDR3 length equals 16 residues.